These 28 T cell receptor beta chains were all obtained from the same sample, sequenced in a study of T cells in Graves' hyperthyroidism and ophthalmopathy. RNA transcripts served as the template for amplifying TCR beta CDR3 regions. In the first-round RT-PCR of the TCR CDR3, the HTBI primer set was used. TCRdb fed the multiplex PCR reads into MiXCR, producing one record per CDR3 protein. Of 110,000 to 150,000 distinct CDR3 sequences listed, around 21% are singletons. Sequences were obtained from blood. The receptors come from a woman between 45 and 65 years old with Graves' hyperthyroidism that later progressed to Graves' ophthalmopathy.

Many counts were recorded for this clonotype. The chain recombines TRBV28 with TRBJ1-1; no clear D gene. The V gene lost 2 bases and the J gene lost 4 bases, with 5 bases spanning the gap. Germline CDR1 reads MDHEN; CDR2 reads SYDVKM. This CDR3 contains 12 residues. The CDR3 region is CASSLIITEAFF. The CDR3 nucleotides are TGTGCCAGCAGTTTAATCATCACTGAAGCTTTCTTT.

This clonotype has at least ten counts. This chain connects TRBV7-2 to TRBJ1-5; maybe TRBD1 (6 bases). There are 15 residues in the CDR3. V gave up 4 bases and J gave up 6 bases, with 16 bases separating them. The V gene's germline CDR1 is SGHTA and CDR2 FQGNSA. The CDR3 DNA sequence: TGTGCCAGCAGCTCCTATCTGGGGGCTAGTCAGCCCCAGCATTTT. It specifies CASSSYLGASQPQHF.

Details on this clonotype: This likely comes from a read error, as the CDR3 has no conserved phenylalanine or tryptophan at its end. The DNA is omitted, as the CDR3 cannot be located on it reliably, and the CDR3 follows TCRdb's listing. The rearrangement joins TRBV28 to TRBJ2-6; TRBD1 is taken as the D call from the table, unchecked against the DNA. CDR1 is MDHEN, CDR2 SYDVKM, per germline. The CDR3 is 16 residues long, ends included. The CDR3 loop reads CASSTGWGSGANVLAL.

This chain links TRBV12-3 or TRBV12-4 with TRBJ1-5; D unclear. V was clipped by 2 bases and J by 0 bases, with 8 bases between them. There are 15 residues in the CDR3. CDR3: CASSLSGSSNQPQHF. The CDR3 region has the DNA TGTGCCAGCAGTTTATCCGGGAGTAGCAATCAGCCCCAGCATTTT.

On this clonotype: The junction does not match germline at one end; this may be a read error. The chain carries TRBV19 and TRBJ1-2, with 11 bases aligning to TRBD1. Germline V gene data show CDR1 as LNHDA and CDR2 as SQIVND (reference sequence). This CDR3 contains 14 residues. The CDR3 sequence: CASSSRTGGDGHTF. CDR3 DNA sequence: TGTGCCAGTAGTTCAAGGACAGGGGGCGATGGCCACACCTTC.

This clonotype was seen repeatedly, ten times or more. In nucleotides, the CDR3 is TGTGCCAGCAGCCCGGGACTACCGAACAATGAGCAGTTCTTC. Protein product: CASSPGLPNNEQFF. V is TRBV11-2 and J is TRBJ2-1; 7 nucleotides agree with TRBD2. This CDR3 comprises 14 residues. With 5 bases clipped from V and 5 bases from J, the junction kept 6 bases outside the gene matches. The germline CDR1 and CDR2 sequences are SGHAT and FQNNGV.

The chain joins TRBV28 to TRBJ2-5; 7 nucleotides align to TRBD1. With V trimmed by 4 bases and J by 1 base, 6 bases remained unmatched. Germline V lookup: CDR1 MDHEN, CDR2 SYDVKM. The CDR3 consists of 15 residues. CDR3 DNA sequence: TGTGCCAGCAGTTCGGGACAGTATGGCCAAGAGACCCAGTACTTC. Amino acid sequence: CASSSGQYGQETQYF.

This clonotype was detected ten times or more. The V and J genes are TRBV2 and TRBJ2-1; no clear D gene. Germline V gene sequence: CDR1 SNHLY, CDR2 FYNNEI. This CDR3 is 12 amino acids long. Trimming cost V 8 bases and J 6 bases, with 11 bases left between them. CDR3: CASWLVLNEQFF. Written as DNA, the CDR3 is TGTGCCAGCTGGCTAGTCCTCAATGAGCAGTTCTTC. The variable domain in full, with the rest retrieved from reference TRBV2 and TRBJ2-1, is EPEVTQTPSHQVTQMGQEVILRCVPISNHLYFYWYRQILGQKVEFLVSFYNNEISEKSEIFDDQFSVERPDGSNFTLKIRSTKLEDSAMYFCASWLVLNEQFFGPGTRLTVL.

This clonotype occurred a few times. The CDR3 loop is CASRDREGNQPQHF. In DNA, the CDR3 is TGTGCCAGCAGGGACAGGGAAGGCAATCAGCCCCAGCATTTT. The V and J genes are TRBV6-1 and TRBJ1-5, with 8 bases aligning to TRBD1. J gave up 2 bases and V 6 bases, and 3 bases lay outside the gene matches. CDR3 size: 14 residues. CDR1 MNHNS and CDR2 SASEGT come from the germline V gene.

This clonotype was seen a handful of times. In DNA form, the CDR3 reads TGTGCCAGCAGCGCCCGCGGGGAGCTGTTTTTT. It codes for CASSARGELFF. The chain combines TRBV6-1 with TRBJ2-2; D is uncertain. The germline gives CDR1 MNHNS, CDR2 SASEGT. The CDR3 runs to 11 residues. Trimming took 6 bases from V and 7 from J, leaving 6 bases between them.

The rearrangement uses TRBV6-2 or TRBV6-3 and TRBJ1-3, with D perhaps TRBD1 (6 bases). This CDR3 is 16 amino acids long. Trimming shortened V by 0 bases and J by 2 bases, and 11 bases separated the two germline ends. Germline loops: CDR1 MNHEY, CDR2 SVGEGT. CDR3 DNA: TGTGCCAGCAGTTACTCGATTACAGGGCCTGGAAACACCATATATTTT. Protein: CASSYSITGPGNTIYF.

The rearrangement links TRBV6-1 to TRBJ2-1, with 11 bases aligning to TRBD2. Germline V gives CDR1 MNHNS, CDR2 SASEGT. Trimming cost V 4 bases and J 9 bases; bases outside gene matches: 11. The CDR3 contains 16 residues. CDR3 coding DNA: TGTGCCAGCAGTGCCCTAGCGGGAGGTATCGTCGGTGAGCAGTTCTTC. This translates into CASSALAGGIVGEQFF.

This clonotype was detected ten times or more. V gene TRBV13 combines with J gene TRBJ1-2; TRBD1 matches 10 bases. V dropped 4 bases and J dropped 7; count of bases not matched to a gene: 6. This CDR3 is 14 amino acids long. Germline CDR1 reads PRHDT; CDR2 reads FYEKMQ (reference sequence). The CDR3 here is CASSWTDRGFGYTF. DNA for the CDR3: TGTGCCAGCAGCTGGACGGACAGGGGGTTTGGCTACACCTTC.

This clonotype was seen a handful of times. V is TRBV7-3 and J is TRBJ2-3, with a possible D match to TRBD2 (5 bases). The CDR3 totals 15 residues. Trimming cost V 0 bases and J 4 bases, with 11 bases left between them. Looked up from germline, CDR1 is SGHTA and CDR2 is FQGTGA. CDR3 in amino acids: CASSLTASLADTQYF. The CDR3 DNA follows: TGTGCCAGCAGCTTAACGGCTAGCTTGGCAGATACGCAGTATTTT.

This clonotype occurred many times. The DNA for the CDR3 is TGTGCCAGCAGCTTAACCCGGGCTGGAACAGATACGCAGTATTTT. Amino acids: CASSLTRAGTDTQYF. The gene calls are TRBV7-2 and TRBJ2-3; the D is unclear. The CDR3 loop spans 15 amino acids. The V end lost 2 bases, the J end lost 3 bases, and 12 bases lay between the germline ends. The germline gives CDR1 SGHTA, CDR2 FQGNSA.

Worth noting for this clonotype: Since a much larger clone is just one base distant, this may be a read error. This rearrangement joins TRBV6-1 to TRBJ2-5, with TRBD2 matching over 14 bases. There are 16 residues in the CDR3. CDR1 and CDR2 (germline): MNHNS, SASEGT. Trimming at V came to 7 bases and at J to 4 bases, leaving 8 bases not matched to a gene. This chain's CDR3 is CASTLRGLAGAETQYF. DNA for the CDR3: TGTGCCAGCACCTTGAGGGGACTAGCGGGAGCAGAGACCCAGTACTTC.

Ten or more counts support this clonotype. This rearrangement joins TRBV11-2 to TRBJ1-5; TRBD1 matches at 9 bases. Germline V gene sequence: CDR1 SGHAT, CDR2 FQNNGV. The J segment lost 6 bases and the V segment lost 5 bases, leaving 8 bases of the junction unmatched. This CDR3 is built from 15 residues. The CDR3 is CASSQGQGQGQPQHF. CDR3 sequence (DNA): TGTGCCAGCAGCCAGGGACAGGGTCAGGGTCAGCCCCAGCATTTT.

The J gene is TRBJ1-2, the V gene TRBV15, with D tentatively TRBD1 (6 bases). Per the germline V gene, CDR1 is LNHNV and CDR2 is YYDKDF (reference sequence). The CDR3 is 14 residues long. Deletions cut 0 bases from V and 8 bases from J, with 13 bases between. The CDR3 DNA sequence: TGTGCCACCAGCAGAGAGGCCACAGGGACAGGCTACACCTTC. Encoded protein: CATSREATGTGYTF.

This clonotype was seen many times. This rearrangement joins TRBV11-2 to TRBJ1-1, with D uncertain. The CDR3 is 13 amino acids. Trimming stripped 1 base from V and 0 bases from J, with 3 bases between. Germline CDR1 SGHAT, CDR2 FQNNGV. This CDR3 is CASSLGMNTEAFF. For the CDR3, the DNA is TGTGCCAGCAGCTTAGGGATGAACACTGAAGCTTTCTTT.

This clonotype was counted ten times or more. The chain joins TRBV5-1 to TRBJ2-5; 11 bases agree with TRBD2. The J segment lost 4 bases and the V segment lost 4 bases, leaving 3 bases of the junction unmatched. Germline values: CDR1 SGHRS, CDR2 YFSETQ. This CDR3 contains 14 residues. The CDR3, as DNA: TGCGCCAGCAGCATCGGGACTAGCGGAGAGACCCAGTACTTC. This encodes CASSIGTSGETQYF.

The chain links TRBV2 to TRBJ2-7; 12 bases agree with TRBD2. Germline-derived CDR1 and CDR2 are SNHLY and FYNNEI. This CDR3 has 14 residues. Unmatched junction bases numbered 3, after V lost 6 bases and J lost 3 bases. CDR3 sequence: CASSGLAGLYEQYF. CDR3 nucleotide sequence: TGTGCCAGCAGCGGACTAGCGGGACTCTACGAGCAGTACTTC.

The chain employs TRBV27 and TRBJ2-1, with a tentative D call TRBD2 (6 bases). The CDR3 totals 14 residues. In germline, CDR1 is MNHEY, CDR2 SMNVEV (reference sequence). With 5 bases removed from V and 7 bases from J, the gap between germline ends came to 15 bases. CDR3 region: CASSREGLPNEQFF. For the CDR3, the DNA is TGTGCCAGCAGTAGAGAGGGACTGCCAAATGAGCAGTTCTTC.

This clonotype has ten or more counts. The genes are TRBV27 and TRBJ1-6; 9 nucleotides agree with TRBD1. From germline, CDR1 is MNHEY and CDR2 SMNVEV (reference sequence). The CDR3 loop spans 16 amino acids. V was clipped by 6 bases and J by 5 bases; unmatched bases: 8. The CDR3 DNA reads TGTGCCAGCAGCCAGGACAGGGGCAAGAATAATTCACCCCTCCACTTT. This codes for CASSQDRGKNNSPLHF.

This clonotype was observed at least ten times. V usage is TRBV19 and J usage is TRBJ2-1, with a tentative D call TRBD1 (6 bases). Per germline, CDR1 LNHDA and CDR2 SQIVND (reference sequence). This CDR3 region has 19 residues. Trimming stripped 5 bases from V and 0 bases from J, with 23 bases between. The CDR3 DNA sequence: TGTGCCAGTAGTGTTACCAACCAGGGACACTCGAGCTCCTACAATGAGCAGTTCTTC. The encoded protein is CASSVTNQGHSSSYNEQFF.

This clonotype has ten or more counts. The CDR3 nucleotides are TGTGCCAGCTCCGGGGGGGGCCTTACCTCTGGAAACACCATATATTTT. Its translation: CASSGGGLTSGNTIYF. This chain connects TRBV18 to TRBJ1-3; a possible D gene is TRBD1 (6 bases). CDR3 length: 16 amino acids. With 6 bases removed from V and 0 bases from J, the gap between germline ends came to 15 bases. CDR1 KGHSH and CDR2 LQKENI come from the germline V gene. Based on the CDR3 plus reference TRBV18 and TRBJ1-3, the full variable domain is NAGVMQNPRHLVRRRGQEARLRCSPMKGHSHVYWYRQLPEEGLKFMVYLQKENIIDESGMPKERFSAEFPKEGPSILRIQQVVRGDSAAYFCASSGGGLTSGNTIYFGEGSWLTVV.

Details on this clonotype: Being one base from a much bigger clone, this may be a read error. The conserved phenylalanine or tryptophan is not found at the CDR3 terminus, so this likely reflects a read error. CDR3 amino acids: CASSRTSGGNTIYL. CDR3 in DNA: TGTGCCAGCAGTCGGACCTCCGGAGGAAACACCATATATCTT. The gene calls are TRBV12-3 or TRBV12-4 and TRBJ1-3; D not certain. V gave up 5 bases and J gave up 4 bases, with 12 bases separating them. The CDR3 length is 14 residues.

This chain uses TRBV20-1 with TRBJ1-6, with no clear D. Trimming cost V 3 bases and J 5 bases, with 14 bases left between them. Germline V gene lookup returns CDR1 DFQATT and CDR2 SNEGSKA (reference sequence). The CDR3 extends over 15 amino acids. CDR3 sequence reads: CSARALNTNNSPLHF. The CDR3 DNA sequence: TGCAGTGCTAGGGCCCTCAACACTAATAATTCACCCCTCCACTTT.

This clonotype was recorded many times. The rearrangement uses TRBV6-2 or TRBV6-3 and TRBJ1-5, with D possibly TRBD1 on 6 matching bases. This CDR3 region has 13 residues. Germline assignment: CDR1 MNHEY and CDR2 SVGEGT. V shed 4 bases and J shed 9 bases, with 13 bases lying between them. DNA of the CDR3: TGTGCCAGCAGTTTTGGGCAGGGGATGCCCCAGCATTTT. Translation gives CASSFGQGMPQHF.